The 28 T cell receptor beta chains given below trace back to one sample, sequenced in a study of blood T cell repertoires in COVID-19. The data were produced by immunoSEQ multiplex PCR, yet TCRdb's version contains in-frame clones alone and is incomplete. Here the sample spans about 190,000 clones, 70% to 90% being singletons. Sequencing input: peripheral blood. The source is a woman in her seventies with active or convalescent COVID-19.

The chain employs TRBV18 and TRBJ1-6, with D perhaps matching TRBD1 (5 bases). With 1 base removed from V and 7 bases from J, the gap between germline ends came to 8 bases. Per germline, CDR1 KGHSH and CDR2 LQKENI. The CDR3 runs 14 residues. The CDR3 region has the DNA TGTGCCAGCTCACCACGGGGCCAAAATTCACCCCTCCACTTT. This translates into CASSPRGQNSPLHF. The full variable domain, in which reference TRBV18 and TRBJ1-6 provide the parts outside the CDR3, is NAGVMQNPRHLVRRRGQEARLRCSPMKGHSHVYWYRQLPEEGLKFMVYLQKENIIDESGMPKERFSAEFPKEGPSILRIQQVVRGDSAAYFCASSPRGQNSPLHFGNGTRLTVT.

The chain carries TRBV5-1 and TRBJ2-7, with D possibly matching TRBD2 (5 bases). This CDR3 comprises 14 residues. In germline, CDR1 is SGHRS, CDR2 YFSETQ. Trimming stripped 0 bases from V and 0 bases from J, with 7 bases between. The CDR3 nucleotides are TGCGCCAGCAGCTTGGCCGGGAACTCCTACGAGCAGTACTTC. This encodes CASSLAGNSYEQYF.

The chain combines TRBV7-6 with TRBJ1-4; the D is unclear. This CDR3 has 16 amino acids. Trimming stripped 4 bases from V and 5 bases from J, with 17 bases between. From germline, CDR1 is SGHVS and CDR2 FNYEAQ. The CDR3 protein is CASSSAHSVANEKLFF. CDR3 nucleotides: TGTGCCAGCAGCTCAGCACACAGTGTGGCAAATGAAAAACTGTTTTTT.

V and J are TRBV29-1 and TRBJ2-7; 13 nucleotides match TRBD2. CDR3 length equals 15 residues. V gave up 1 base and J gave up 3 bases; unmatched junction bases: 3. Per the germline V gene, CDR1 is SQVTM and CDR2 is ANQGSEA. The CDR3 loop is CSVEVGLAGVYEQYF. The CDR3, as DNA: TGCAGCGTTGAAGTTGGACTAGCGGGAGTCTACGAGCAGTACTTC.

The chain is built from TRBV5-1 and TRBJ1-2; 11 bases match TRBD1. The CDR3 contains 14 residues. Per germline, CDR1 SGHRS and CDR2 YFSETQ. The V gene end was trimmed by 4 bases and the J gene end by 6 bases; junction bases not matched to a gene: 5. Here the CDR3 DNA reads TGCGCCAGCAGCCGAGGACAGGGGGCGGATGGCTACACCTTC. Encoded protein: CASSRGQGADGYTF. Full variable domain (outside the CDR3, taken from reference TRBV5-1 and TRBJ1-2): KAGVTQTPRYLIKTRGQQVTLSCSPISGHRSVSWYQQTPGQGLQFLFEYFSETQRNKGNFPGRFSGRQFSNSRSEMNVSTLELGDSALYLCASSRGQGADGYTFGSGTRLTVV.

This chain joins TRBV6-1 and TRBJ1-1; D possibly corresponds to TRBD1 (5 bases). This CDR3 is 15 amino acids long. V shed 0 bases and J shed 6 bases, with 14 bases lying between them. Germline assignment: CDR1 MNHNS and CDR2 SASEGT. The DNA for the CDR3 is TGTGCCAGCAGTGAAGCTATGGGCATAGGGGCTGAAGCTTTCTTT. Translation: CASSEAMGIGAEAFF.

The V call is TRBV19, the J call TRBJ1-5, with D unclear. V lost 6 bases and J lost 8, with 26 bases in between. Germline lookup yields CDR1 LNHDA and CDR2 SQIVND (reference sequence). The CDR3 runs to 17 residues. In nucleotides, the CDR3 is TGTGCCAGTAGCGTAAGGTCTAGCAGGAGTCAAGGAAAGCCCCAGCATTTT. It encodes CASSVRSSRSQGKPQHF.

J is TRBJ1-1 and V is TRBV10-3, with TRBD1 matching over 9 bases. This CDR3 has 15 residues. Germline loops: CDR1 ENHRY, CDR2 SYGVKD. Trimming removed 4 bases from V and 4 bases from J; junction bases left unmatched: 7. The CDR3 is CAISVIGQGSTEAFF. The CDR3 DNA reads TGTGCCATCAGTGTCATCGGACAGGGGAGCACTGAAGCTTTCTTT.

This rearrangement joins TRBV7-9 to TRBJ1-3, with unresolved D. Between the trimmed V and J ends, which lost 7 bases and 3 bases, there was a span of 10 bases. Germline values: CDR1 SEHNR, CDR2 FQNEAQ (reference sequence). CDR3 size: 13 residues. CDR3 sequence: CASIEEYGNTIYF. The CDR3 coding sequence is TGTGCCAGCATCGAGGAGTATGGAAACACCATATATTTT. Supplemented by reference TRBV7-9 and TRBJ1-3, the full variable domain reads DTGVSQNPRHKITKRGQNVTFRCDPISEHNRLYWYRQTLGQGPEFLTYFQNEAQLEKSRLLSDRFSAERPKGSFSTLEIQRTEQGDSAMYLCASIEEYGNTIYFGEGSWLTVV.

The V and J genes are TRBV5-1 and TRBJ1-1; D is possibly TRBD1 (5 bases). CDR3 length: 14 residues. With 4 bases removed from V and 1 base from J, the gap between germline ends came to 11 bases. Germline values: CDR1 SGHRS, CDR2 YFSETQ. CDR3: CASSEFTGNTEAFF. The CDR3 nucleotides read TGCGCCAGCAGCGAGTTTACAGGGAACACTGAAGCTTTCTTT.

The genes are TRBV29-1 and TRBJ2-3; D possibly corresponds to TRBD1 (6 bases). Germline assignment: CDR1 SQVTM and CDR2 ANQGSEA. The CDR3 is made up of 13 amino acids. Trimming took off 7 bases at V and 3 bases at J, with 14 bases between the two ends. CDR3 DNA: TGCAGCGGCGAGGGAAGGGGGACAGATACGCAGTATTTT. Its protein product is CSGEGRGTDTQYF.

This clone was recorded a few times. The chain links TRBV5-8 to TRBJ1-1, with 7 bases lining up with TRBD1. Germline CDR1 is SGHTS and CDR2 is YDEGEE. The CDR3 contains 14 residues. Germline trimming cut 3 bases from V and 6 bases from J; bases unmatched to any gene: 8. CDR3 sequence (DNA): TGTGCCAGCAGCTCGGAGGGGGCAAAGGCTGAAGCTTTCTTT. This gives the protein CASSSEGAKAEAFF.

The rearrangement joins TRBV7-9 to TRBJ1-6; 7 bases agree with TRBD1. Germline CDR1 and CDR2: SEHNR and FQNEAQ (reference sequence). The CDR3 extends over 16 amino acids. Trimming took 5 bases from V and 7 from J; bases not matched to a gene: 11. DNA of the CDR3: TGTGCCAGCAGCAGAGGGACAGCTGGGAGAAATTCACCCCTCCACTTT. Translating gives CASSRGTAGRNSPLHF.

The chain couples TRBV6-5 to TRBJ2-3; 7 nucleotides line up with TRBD2. Trimming cost V 6 bases and J 2 bases; bases outside gene matches: 8. Looked up from germline, CDR1 is MNHEY and CDR2 is SVGAGI. CDR3 length equals 15 residues. The CDR3 loop reads CASSLTSPNTDTQYF. The CDR3 DNA sequence: TGTGCCAGCAGCCTGACTAGCCCAAACACAGATACGCAGTATTTT.

The genes are TRBV5-1 and TRBJ2-2; tentatively, D is TRBD2 (6 bases). Germline V gene lookup returns CDR1 SGHRS and CDR2 YFSETQ. This CDR3 has 15 residues. V lost 7 bases and J lost 5, with 18 bases in between. The CDR3: CASGSGAGMTGELFF. As DNA, the CDR3 is TGCGCCAGCGGATCTGGGGCGGGAATGACCGGGGAGCTGTTTTTT.

The rearrangement uses TRBV10-2 and TRBJ1-2; D gene uncertain. CDR1 and CDR2 (germline): WSHSY, SAAADI. The CDR3 has 14 residues. Trimming took 2 bases from V and 0 from J, leaving 7 bases between them. As DNA, the CDR3 is TGCGCCAGCAGTGAGCAGGCCTCTAACTATGGCTACACCTTC. Its translation is CASSEQASNYGYTF.

V and J are TRBV19 and TRBJ1-5, with D tentatively TRBD1 (5 bases). V shed 5 bases and J shed 7 bases, with 15 bases lying between them. The CDR3 is 14 amino acids. CDR1 is LNHDA and CDR2 is SQIVND in the germline V gene (reference sequence). The CDR3 sequence is CASSLGALGQPQHF. For the CDR3, the DNA is TGTGCCAGTAGTCTAGGGGCGCTCGGACAGCCCCAGCATTTT. Full variable domain (missing parts from reference TRBV19 and TRBJ1-5): DGGITQSPKYLFRKEGQNVTLSCEQNLNHDAMYWYRQDPGQGLRLIYYSQIVNDFQKGDIAEGYSVSREKKESFPLTVTSAQKNPTAFYLCASSLGALGQPQHFGDGTRLSIL.

The genes are TRBV5-1 and TRBJ1-4, with 9 bases aligning to TRBD1. Unmatched junction bases numbered 2, after V lost 0 bases and J lost 5 bases. This CDR3 comprises 15 residues. Germline CDR1 reads SGHRS; CDR2 reads YFSETQ. The DNA of the CDR3 is TGCGCCAGCAGCTTGGACGGGACAGGGAATGAAAAACTGTTTTTT. It translates to CASSLDGTGNEKLFF.

This chain connects TRBV19 to TRBJ2-5; 7 bases map to TRBD1. The CDR3 spans 15 residues. The V segment lost 5 bases and the J segment 4 bases; nucleotides outside the gene matches: 10. Germline V CDR1 and CDR2: LNHDA, SQIVND (reference sequence). CDR3 DNA sequence: TGTGCCAGTAGTGCCTCGACAGGGTGGGGAGAGACCCAGTACTTC. Translating it yields CASSASTGWGETQYF.

The chain combines TRBV18 with TRBJ1-3; 7 bases map to TRBD1. V shed 3 bases, J shed 1 base, and the junction held 6 bases outside the gene matches. Germline V gene lookup returns CDR1 KGHSH and CDR2 LQKENI. The CDR3 has 16 residues. The CDR3 nucleotides are TGTGCCAGCTCACCGCGACAGGGTTCTTCTGGAAACACCATATATTTT. Translating it yields CASSPRQGSSGNTIYF.

The chain links TRBV9 to TRBJ2-1; 11 bases map to TRBD2. Per the germline V gene, CDR1 is SGDLS and CDR2 is YYNGEE. The CDR3 runs to 17 residues. Unmatched junction bases numbered 8, after V lost 5 bases and J lost 1 base. The CDR3 is CASRPTGTSGSYNEQFF. DNA of the CDR3: TGTGCCAGCAGACCCACCGGGACTAGCGGATCCTACAATGAGCAGTTCTTC.

V gene TRBV19 combines with J gene TRBJ2-1, with 9 bases identical to TRBD1. There are 19 residues in the CDR3. J was trimmed by 1 base and V by 4 bases; bases with no gene match: 14. CDR1 LNHDA and CDR2 SQIVND come from the germline V gene (reference sequence). In DNA, the CDR3 is TGTGCCAGTAGTACCCGACCACCGACAGGGGGTCGGTCCTACAATGAGCAGTTCTTC. Protein sequence: CASSTRPPTGGRSYNEQFF.

The chain recombines TRBV5-1 with TRBJ2-1, with 9 nucleotides matching TRBD2. The CDR3 totals 19 residues. Per germline, CDR1 SGHRS and CDR2 YFSETQ. J was trimmed by 7 bases and V by 0 bases; bases with no gene match: 17. CDR3 nucleotide sequence: TGCGCCAGCAGCTTGGAAAAGGGGTTCGGGACTAGCCTACGGAATGAGCAGTTCTTC. As protein: CASSLEKGFGTSLRNEQFF.

The chain employs TRBV3-1 (or the pseudogene TRBV3-2) and TRBJ2-3; no clear D. Between the trimmed V and J ends, which lost 0 bases and 0 bases, there was a span of 7 bases. The CDR3 length is 15 residues. The germline CDR1 and CDR2 sequences are LGHDT and YNNKEL (reference sequence). Written as DNA, the CDR3 is TGTGCCAGCAGCCAAGATCTAGTCAGCACAGATACGCAGTATTTT. Residues: CASSQDLVSTDTQYF.

This clone was counted a few times. This sequence joins TRBV6-5 and TRBJ1-6; D gene uncertain. V was shortened by 0 bases and J by 13 bases, with 10 bases between the two germline ends. Germline loops: CDR1 MNHEY, CDR2 SVGAGI. This CDR3 spans 13 amino acids. The CDR3 coding sequence is TGTGCCAGCAGTTACTCGATACAGTCCCCCCTCCACTTT. It encodes CASSYSIQSPLHF.

This chain connects TRBV7-2 to TRBJ2-1, with D possibly matching TRBD1 (6 bases). This CDR3 has 13 residues. Between the trimmed V and J ends, which lost 2 bases and 8 bases, there was a span of 10 bases. Germline CDR1 reads SGHTA; CDR2 reads FQGNSA. The DNA of the CDR3 is TGTGCCAGCAGCTTATGGGGGCAATATGAGCAGTTCTTC. Amino acid sequence: CASSLWGQYEQFF.

This clone has only a few counts. The CDR3 reads CAWTGGHGQPQHF. As DNA, the CDR3 is TGTGCCTGGACTGGGGGCCACGGTCAGCCCCAGCATTTT. The chain joins TRBV30 to TRBJ1-5; D is possibly TRBD1 (6 bases). The CDR3 is made up of 13 amino acids. V dropped 4 bases and J dropped 6 bases, with 13 bases sitting between them. In germline, CDR1 is GTSNPN, CDR2 SVGIG (reference sequence).

This clone was observed a single time. This chain uses TRBV29-1 with TRBJ2-4; TRBD2 might be the D (6 bases). V shed 3 bases and J shed 4 bases, with 13 bases lying between them. CDR1 SQVTM and CDR2 ANQGSEA come from the germline V gene. The CDR3 extends over 14 amino acids. The CDR3 coding sequence is TGCAGCGTTGAGGGGAGCGGGCCAAAAAACATTCAGTACTTC. Protein sequence: CSVEGSGPKNIQYF.